A selection of T cell receptor beta chains follows, all from one sample in a study of cytomegalovirus exposure and HLA in healthy donors. Measured with immunoSEQ multiplex PCR; TCRdb has only the in-frame clones, and not every one. The sample consists of 150,000 to 200,000 clones, about 77% of them appearing once. Sequencing was performed on PBMCs. These TCRs come from a woman aged 40 to 55 in good health and CMV-seropositive. CDR3s include the opening cysteine and the closing phenylalanine or tryptophan. D genes are given only for firm matches. A row's size may be missing; if present it is once, few, many or a size class.

size,D,J,V,length,DNA,CDR3
-,TRBD1,TRBJ2-5,TRBV7-9,17,TGTGCCAGCAGCGCTAGGCAGGGGCGGACAGGTGCGGAGACCCAGTACTTC,CASSARQGRTGAETQYF
-,TRBD2,TRBJ2-5,TRBV18,14,TGTGCCAGCTCACCAGGAGCGGGAGGAGAGACCCAGTACTTC,CASSPGAGGETQYF
-,TRBD1,TRBJ2-3,TRBV6-1,14,TGTGCCAGTAACCGGGACAGGGGAACAGATACGCAGTATTTT,CASNRDRGTDTQYF
-,TRBD1,TRBJ1-2,TRBV7-2,15,TGTGCCAGCAGCTTTTTACCGACAGGGGGCGAAGGCTACACCTTC,CASSFLPTGGEGYTF
few,TRBD1,TRBJ2-7,TRBV10-3,14,TGTGCCATCAGGGCCGGGGACAGGGGGGACGAGCAGTACTTC,CAIRAGDRGDEQYF
-,TRBD2,TRBJ2-4,TRBV7-2,14,TGTGCCAGCAGCTCCGGGGGGGCCGGGAACATTCAGTACTTC,CASSSGGAGNIQYF
-,TRBD1,TRBJ1-3,TRBV5-6,16,TGTGCCAGCAGCTTGGTGATAGGACAGGGAAGAAACACCATATATTTT,CASSLVIGQGRNTIYF
few,-,TRBJ2-7,TRBV6-1,14,TGTGCCAGCAGTGAAATTCAGGGAACAGGCGAGCAGTACTTC,CASSEIQGTGEQYF
-,TRBD1,TRBJ2-7,TRBV6-1,15,TGTGCCAGCAGTGGGACCGGGACAGGGGGCCGCGAGCAGTACTTC,CASSGTGTGGREQYF
-,-,TRBJ2-7,TRBV14,12,TGTGCCAGCAGCCAAGAAGGGGTGCAGCAGTACTTC,CASSQEGVQQYF
-,-,TRBJ2-1,TRBV5-1,15,TGCGCCAGTCGTACCTCCCTTAGCTCCTACAATGAGCAGTTCTTC,CASRTSLSSYNEQFF
once,TRBD1,TRBJ2-7,TRBV6-5,15,TGTGCCAGCAGTTACTCCGGACAGGGTTCCTACGAGCAGTACTTC,CASSYSGQGSYEQYF
-,-,TRBJ2-5,TRBV6-4,15,TGTGCCAGCAGTGACGCTGGGACTGATGTTTATGAGCAGTACTTC,CASSDAGTDVYEQYF
-,-,TRBJ2-2,TRBV12-5,14,TGTGCTAGTGGGCCACAAACGAACACCGGGGAGCTGTTTTTT,CASGPQTNTGELFF
few,TRBD1,TRBJ1-1,TRBV5-6,16,TGTGCCAGCAGCTTGGAAGTGCGGACAGGGGTCCCTGAAGCTTTCTTT,CASSLEVRTGVPEAFF
-,-,TRBJ1-2,TRBV30,13,TGTGCCTGGAGTTTACGGGGGTTGCGCGGCTACACCTTC,CAWSLRGLRGYTF
-,-,TRBJ2-1,TRBV7-9,13,TGTGCCAGCAGCTTGAGCTCCTACAATGAGCAGTTCTTC,CASSLSSYNEQFF
-,TRBD2,TRBJ2-5,TRBV5-4,16,TGTGCCAGCAGCCGAACCGGGACTAGCGGGAGGGAGACCCAGTACTTC,CASSRTGTSGRETQYF
-,-,TRBJ1-6,TRBV4-2,14,TGTGCCAGCAGCCAAGGCAGGGCCAATTCACCCCTCCACTTT,CASSQGRANSPLHF
-,TRBD1,TRBJ2-7,TRBV4-3,14,TGCGCCAGCAGCTTCGACAGGGGGCAGTACGGGCAGTACTTC,CASSFDRGQYGQYF
-,TRBD2,TRBJ2-7,TRBV30,14,TGTGCCTGGAATAGCGGGGGGGGCTCCTACGAGCAGTACTTC,CAWNSGGGSYEQYF